This TCR beta chain stems from a study of blood T cell repertoires in COVID-19. Whole-study context: COVID-19 samples, acute and convalescent, were from the United States, Italy and Spain.

Seattle-derived patients entered the study during active infection and were followed longitudinally. The CDR3 spans 14 residues. Unmatched junction bases numbered 2, after V lost 0 bases and J lost 5 bases. The germline gives CDR1 LGHDT, CDR2 YNNKEL (reference sequence). This table comes from immunoSEQ multiplex PCR, and its TCRdb copy is limited to in-frame clones, with some not included. This table has 50,000 to 55,000 clones, 82% appearing once. The receptor was derived from a man older than 75 with COVID-19, enrolled during active disease. Sequencing was carried out using peripheral blood. This sequence joins TRBV3-1 (or the pseudogene TRBV3-2) and TRBJ2-5; 8 nucleotides align to TRBD2. DNA of the CDR3: TGTGCCAGCAGCCAAGACCCGGGGGGGGAGACCCAGTACTTC. It codes for CASSQDPGGETQYF.